This is a list of T cell receptor beta chains from one sample in a study of T cell repertoires in cytomegalovirus infection. MiXCR, run by TCRdb on the reads, gives a single entry per CDR3 protein. The sample carries some 700,000 distinct CDR3 sequences, 30% to 40% recorded once. No antigen has been assigned to these receptors. The source was cultured PBMCs, collected from culture after CMV antigen stimulation. The source is a human donor in good health (CMV status not recorded). Some clones in this sample may be carry-over from other donors' samples. CDR3s include the opening cysteine and the closing phenylalanine or tryptophan. The D gene is left open where the match is weak. Clone sizes are given selectively: once, few, many, or a class where the clone is expanded.

D gene	clone size	V gene	J gene	CDR3 length	CDR3 protein	CDR3 DNA
NA	NA	TRBV7-2	TRBJ2-3	16	CASSYVVGGGPDTQYF	TGTGCCAGCAGCTACGTAGTGGGGGGAGGCCCAGATACGCAGTATTTT
NA	few	TRBV19	TRBJ2-5	14	CASSPPGIQETQYF	TGTGCCAGTAGTCCTCCGGGTATCCAAGAGACCCAGTACTTC
TRBD1	few	TRBV2	TRBJ1-2	14	CASLTGADRYGYTF	TGTGCCAGCCTAACAGGGGCCGATCGATATGGCTACACCTTC
NA	many	TRBV7-2	TRBJ2-7	13	CASGRVRNYEQYF	TGTGCCAGCGGGCGGGTGCGGAACTACGAGCAGTACTTC
NA	few	TRBV20-1	TRBJ1-5	15	CSASWGPSGNQPQHF	TGCAGTGCTAGTTGGGGGCCCTCAGGCAATCAGCCCCAGCATTTT
TRBD2	few	TRBV7-2	TRBJ2-7	20	CASSPGLAGPSLPYTYEQYF	TGTGCCAGCAGCCCTGGACTAGCGGGCCCTTCCCTTCCCTACACCTACGAGCAGTACTTC
NA	many	TRBV12-3/TRBV12-4	TRBJ2-3	16	CASTPSRWGRTDTQYF	TGTGCCAGCACCCCTAGCAGGTGGGGGCGCACAGATACGCAGTATTTT
NA	NA	TRBV12-3/TRBV12-4	TRBJ2-5	12	CASSLSGKTQYF	TGTGCCAGCAGTTTAAGCGGAAAGACCCAGTACTTC
TRBD1	NA	TRBV19	TRBJ1-2	15	CAPPDGRQGAYGYTF	TGTGCTCCTCCGGATGGGAGACAGGGGGCTTATGGCTACACCTTC
NA	many	TRBV7-2	TRBJ2-7	14	CASSLGTGFLEQYF	TGTGCCAGCAGCTTAGGCACAGGGTTTTTGGAGCAGTACTTC
TRBD1	many	TRBV7-2	TRBJ2-7	14	CASSPSRDSYEQYF	TGTGCCAGCAGCCCTAGCCGGGACAGCTACGAGCAGTACTTC
NA	once	TRBV7-2	TRBJ2-4	15	CASSLKGLAKNIQYF	TGTGCCAGCAGCTTAAAGGGCCTAGCCAAAAACATTCAGTACTTC
NA	few	TRBV12-3/TRBV12-4	TRBJ1-1	14	CASSFFQQNTEAFF	TGTGCCAGCAGTTTCTTCCAACAGAACACTGAAGCTTTCTTT
TRBD2	NA	TRBV19	TRBJ2-2	18	CASRAGEGSRYYTGELFF	TGTGCCAGTAGGGCGGGGGAAGGCTCCCGCTATTACACCGGGGAGCTGTTTTTT
TRBD1	NA	TRBV12-3/TRBV12-4	TRBJ1-2	15	CASSSGTGGLWGYTF	TGTGCCAGCAGTTCCGGGACAGGGGGCCTTTGGGGCTACACCTTC
NA	NA	TRBV2	TRBJ1-4	16	CASSDLQGLGGEKLFF	TGTGCCAGCAGTGATCTTCAGGGCCTTGGTGGTGAAAAACTGTTTTTT
NA	NA	TRBV6-8	TRBJ2-7	13	CASRYDESGEQYF	TGTGCCAGCAGGTACGATGAGTCCGGGGAGCAGTACTTC
NA	NA	TRBV7-9	TRBJ1-2	13	CASSFVNNYGYTF	TGTGCCAGCAGCTTTGTGAATAACTATGGCTACACCTTC
NA	many	TRBV27	TRBJ1-5	14	CASSSRYSNQPQHF	TGTGCCAGCAGTTCCCGTTATAGCAATCAGCCCCAGCATTTT
TRBD1	NA	TRBV20-1	TRBJ1-4	13	CSAAGQINEKLFF	TGCAGTGCAGCGGGACAGATTAATGAAAAACTGTTTTTT
TRBD1	NA	TRBV18	TRBJ1-4	15	CASSPPGRGSEKLFF	TGTGCCAGCTCACCACCAGGCAGGGGGTCTGAAAAACTGTTTTTT
NA	few	TRBV7-6	TRBJ2-7	14	CASSTPGPPGEQYF	TGTGCCAGCAGCACGCCGGGACCCCCGGGGGAGCAGTACTTC
NA	NA	TRBV7-6	TRBJ2-1	12	CASRPPVEEQFF	TGTGCCAGCCGCCCCCCCGTGGAGGAGCAGTTCTTC
NA	NA	TRBV6-2/TRBV6-3	TRBJ2-3	13	CASSSVNTDTQYF	TGTGCCAGCAGTTCGGTCAACACAGATACGCAGTATTTT
NA	NA	TRBV19	TRBJ2-7	12	CASIGGGGEQYF	TGTGCCAGTATCGGAGGGGGTGGCGAGCAGTACTTC